These 12 T cell receptor beta chains originate from one sample sequenced in a study of CD8+CD57+ T cells in acquired aplastic anemia. Patients selected for sequencing had displayed CD8+CD57+ cell expansion by flow cytometry. Genomic DNA acted as the template from which TCR beta VDJ combination and CDR3 sequence profiling were carried out. TCRdb passed the reads through MiXCR, listing each CDR3 protein once. Among under 350,000 distinct CDR3 sequences listed, 45% to 65% were seen once. What was sequenced was sorted CD4+, CD8+, or CD8+CD57+ T cells (not recorded which) from PBMCs. The receptors were gathered from a human donor with aplastic anemia.

This clonotype was detected only once. The chain uses TRBV2 and TRBJ2-4; 8 bases map to TRBD1. The CDR3 extends over 15 amino acids. After removal of 7 bases from V and 0 bases from J, the junction contained 5 bases not matched to a gene. The V gene's germline CDR1 is SNHLY and CDR2 FYNNEI. As DNA, the CDR3 is TGTGCCAGCAATCCGACAGGGGTAGCCAAAAACATTCAGTACTTC. This gives the protein CASNPTGVAKNIQYF.

This clonotype was seen just once. The J gene is TRBJ1-6, the V gene TRBV12-3 or TRBV12-4; 7 positions match TRBD1. V lost 6 bases to trimming and J lost 4 bases; unmatched junction nucleotides: 0. CDR3 length: 13 amino acids. CDR3 nucleotides: TGTGCCAGCAGGGGACAGTATAATTCACCCCTCCACTTT. It translates to CASRGQYNSPLHF.

The CDR3 is CATHSGVRENTEAFF. CDR3 nucleotides: TGTGCCACACACTCAGGAGTCAGGGAGAACACTGAAGCTTTCTTT. This chain links TRBV19 with TRBJ1-1, with D tentatively TRBD1 (5 bases). Trimming pared 10 bases from V and 1 base from J, leaving 19 bases between. The germline V gene encodes CDR1 LNHDA and CDR2 SQIVND (reference sequence). This CDR3 has 15 amino acids.

This clonotype was seen a handful of times. This rearrangement joins TRBV20-1 to TRBJ2-7, with 11 bases identical to TRBD1. The CDR3 has 14 amino acids. The V segment lost 1 base and the J segment 5 bases; nucleotides outside the gene matches: 4. CDR1 and CDR2 (germline): DFQATT, SNEGSKA (reference sequence). CDR3 loop: CSARGTGGTDEQYF. CDR3 sequence (DNA): TGCAGTGCTAGAGGGACAGGGGGCACGGACGAGCAGTACTTC.

The chain has TRBV5-1 and TRBJ2-7, with 11 nucleotides matching TRBD1. The ends lost 10 bases at V and 5 bases at J; junction bases unmatched: 8. CDR1 SGHRS and CDR2 YFSETQ come from the germline V gene. This CDR3 is built from 13 residues. The CDR3, as DNA: TGCGCCGGACCGGGACAGGGGGACCACGAGCAGTACTTC. This translates into CAGPGQGDHEQYF.

This clonotype was picked up many times. V is TRBV7-2 and J is TRBJ1-6, with 11 bases aligning to TRBD1. The length of the CDR3 is 15 residues. With V trimmed by 4 bases and J by 10 bases, 6 bases remained unmatched. Germline loops: CDR1 SGHTA, CDR2 FQGNSA. The CDR3 bases are TGTGCCAGCAGCTATCCGGGACAGGGGGGATCACCCCTCCACTTT. It encodes CASSYPGQGGSPLHF.

This clonotype was counted many times. This rearrangement joins TRBV19 to TRBJ2-3; TRBD2 matches at 10 bases. The V gene end was trimmed by 6 bases and the J gene end by 1 base; junction bases not matched to a gene: 10. This CDR3 contains 17 residues. Per germline, CDR1 LNHDA and CDR2 SQIVND (reference sequence). Written as DNA, the CDR3 is TGTGCCAGTAGAGGGAGGTCCGGGACTAGCGGCACAGATACGCAGTATTTT. Protein product: CASRGRSGTSGTDTQYF.

This clonotype showed up many times. The chain joins TRBV6-1 to TRBJ1-4, with D uncertain. Germline CDR1 is MNHNS and CDR2 is SASEGT. The V end lost 1 base, the J end lost 0 bases, and 3 bases lay between the germline ends. The CDR3 runs 14 residues. In DNA form, the CDR3 reads TGTGCCAGCAGTGAAGGTTCAACTAATGAAAAACTGTTTTTT. It encodes CASSEGSTNEKLFF.

The chain recombines TRBV14 with TRBJ2-2; D unclear. This CDR3 contains 15 residues. Germline V lookup: CDR1 SGHDN, CDR2 FVKESK. V was pared by 5 bases and J by 4 bases, with 14 bases between. CDR3 protein: CASSGTTGITGELFF. Here the CDR3 DNA reads TGTGCCAGCAGCGGCACTACTGGCATCACCGGGGAGCTGTTTTTT.

V is TRBV20-1 and J is TRBJ2-3; the D is unclear. This CDR3 is built from 11 residues. Germline V CDR1 and CDR2: DFQATT, SNEGSKA (reference sequence). V gave up 6 bases and J gave up 5 bases, with 9 bases separating them. CDR3 amino acids: CSADLGDTQYF. The CDR3 DNA sequence: TGCAGTGCAGACCTCGGAGATACGCAGTATTTT.

As concerns this clonotype: Germline is not matched at one junction end, which may reflect a read error. This chain joins TRBV20-1 and TRBJ2-2; D could derive from TRBD1 or TRBD2 (5 bases each). Germline V gives CDR1 DFQATT, CDR2 SNEGSKA (reference sequence). The CDR3 has 14 residues. The CDR3 is CSAGGGVNTGKLFF. The CDR3 region has the DNA TGCAGTGCTGGGGGTGGGGTGAACACCGGGAAGCTGTTTTTT.

Comment on this clonotype: The junction differs from germline at one of its ends, possibly a read error. The J gene is TRBJ2-3, the V gene TRBV7-3; 8 nucleotides align to TRBD1. Germline V gives CDR1 SGHTA, CDR2 FQGTGA. The CDR3 loop spans 18 amino acids. CDR3 loop: CASSQDRQGPPDTDTQYF. CDR3 coding DNA: TGCGCCAGCAGCCAAGATAGACAGGGGCCGCCTGACACAGATACGCAGTATTTT.